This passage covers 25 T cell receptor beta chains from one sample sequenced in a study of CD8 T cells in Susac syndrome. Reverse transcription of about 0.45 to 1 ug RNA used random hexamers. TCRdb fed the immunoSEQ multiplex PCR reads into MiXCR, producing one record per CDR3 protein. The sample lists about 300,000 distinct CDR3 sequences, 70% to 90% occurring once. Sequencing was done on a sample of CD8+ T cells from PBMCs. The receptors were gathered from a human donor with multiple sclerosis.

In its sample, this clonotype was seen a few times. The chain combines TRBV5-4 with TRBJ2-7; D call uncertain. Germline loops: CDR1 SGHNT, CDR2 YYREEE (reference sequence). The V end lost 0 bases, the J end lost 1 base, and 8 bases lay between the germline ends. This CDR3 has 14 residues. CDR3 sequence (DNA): TGTGCCAGCAGCTTGGCCGTGGGGTCCTACGAGCAGTACTTC. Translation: CASSLAVGSYEQYF.

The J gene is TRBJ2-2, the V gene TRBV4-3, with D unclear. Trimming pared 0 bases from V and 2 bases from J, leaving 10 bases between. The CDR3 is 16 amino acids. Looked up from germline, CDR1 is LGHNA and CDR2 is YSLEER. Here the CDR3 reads CASSQDHPGNTGELFF. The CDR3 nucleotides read TGCGCCAGCAGCCAAGATCACCCGGGCAACACCGGGGAGCTGTTTTTT.

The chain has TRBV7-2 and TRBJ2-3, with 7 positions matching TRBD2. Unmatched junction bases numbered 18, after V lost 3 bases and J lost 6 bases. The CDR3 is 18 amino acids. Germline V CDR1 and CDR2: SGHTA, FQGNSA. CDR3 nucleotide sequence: TGTGCCAGCAGCTTGGACTACTGGACTAGGAGCCATGAGGATACGCAGTATTTT. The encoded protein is CASSLDYWTRSHEDTQYF.

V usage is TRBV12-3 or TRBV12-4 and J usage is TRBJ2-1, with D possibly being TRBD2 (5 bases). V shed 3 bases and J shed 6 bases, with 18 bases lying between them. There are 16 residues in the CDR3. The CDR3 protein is CASSFSRIGLPNEQFF. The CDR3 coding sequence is TGTGCCAGCAGTTTTTCCCGAATAGGACTTCCCAATGAGCAGTTCTTC.

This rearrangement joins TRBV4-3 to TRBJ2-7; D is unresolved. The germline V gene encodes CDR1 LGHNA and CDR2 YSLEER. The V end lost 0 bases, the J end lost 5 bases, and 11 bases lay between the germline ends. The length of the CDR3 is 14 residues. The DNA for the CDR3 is TGCGCCAGCAGCCAAGATGGGAATGAGGACGAGCAGTACTTC. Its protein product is CASSQDGNEDEQYF.

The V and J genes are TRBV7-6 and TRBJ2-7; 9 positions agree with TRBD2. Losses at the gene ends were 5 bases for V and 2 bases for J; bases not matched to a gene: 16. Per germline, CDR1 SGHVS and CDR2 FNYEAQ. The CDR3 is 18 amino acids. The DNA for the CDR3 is TGTGCCAGCAGCCCCCCGGCGGCTAGCGGGATAAATCCCTACGAGCAGTACTTC. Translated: CASSPPAASGINPYEQYF. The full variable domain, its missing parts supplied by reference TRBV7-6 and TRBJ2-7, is GAGVSQSPRYKVTKRGQDVALRCDPISGHVSLYWYRQALGQGPEFLTYFNYEAQQDKSGLPNDRFSAERPEGSISTLTIQRTEQRDSAMYRCASSPPAASGINPYEQYFGPGTRLTVT.

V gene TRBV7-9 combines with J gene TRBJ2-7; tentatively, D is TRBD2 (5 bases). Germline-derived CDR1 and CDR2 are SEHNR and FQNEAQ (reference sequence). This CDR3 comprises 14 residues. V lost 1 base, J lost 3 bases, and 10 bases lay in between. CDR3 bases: TGTGCCAGCAGCTTAGTCGGACTGAACTACGAGCAGTACTTC. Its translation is CASSLVGLNYEQYF.

The CDR3 protein is CASSQEPAGRQETQYF. In DNA, the CDR3 is TGCGCCAGCAGCCAAGAGCCAGCGGGGAGGCAAGAGACCCAGTACTTC. The chain recombines TRBV4-1 with TRBJ2-5; 7 nucleotides line up with TRBD2. Germline CDR1 reads MGHRA; CDR2 reads YSYEKL. The CDR3 runs to 16 residues. V was clipped by 0 bases and J by 2 bases; unmatched bases: 6.

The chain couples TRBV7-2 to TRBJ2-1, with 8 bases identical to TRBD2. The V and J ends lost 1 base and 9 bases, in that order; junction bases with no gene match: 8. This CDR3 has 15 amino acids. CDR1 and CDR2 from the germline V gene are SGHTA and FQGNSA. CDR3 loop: CASSLVWPGGGEQFF. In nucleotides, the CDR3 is TGTGCCAGCAGCTTAGTGTGGCCGGGAGGGGGTGAGCAGTTCTTC.

The CDR3 bases are TGCAGTGCTAGGGTACTAGCGGGGTGGTACGAGCAGTACTTC. It translates to CSARVLAGWYEQYF. This chain links TRBV20-1 with TRBJ2-7; 10 nucleotides match TRBD2. CDR1 and CDR2 (germline): DFQATT, SNEGSKA (reference sequence). The CDR3 length is 14 residues. Germline trimming cut 3 bases from V and 4 bases from J; bases unmatched to any gene: 6.

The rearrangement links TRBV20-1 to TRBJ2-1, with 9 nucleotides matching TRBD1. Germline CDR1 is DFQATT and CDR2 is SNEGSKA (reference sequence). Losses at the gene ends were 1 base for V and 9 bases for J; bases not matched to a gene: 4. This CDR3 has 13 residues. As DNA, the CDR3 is TGCAGTGCTAGAGTTTGGGACAGGGTTGAGCAGTTCTTC. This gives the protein CSARVWDRVEQFF.

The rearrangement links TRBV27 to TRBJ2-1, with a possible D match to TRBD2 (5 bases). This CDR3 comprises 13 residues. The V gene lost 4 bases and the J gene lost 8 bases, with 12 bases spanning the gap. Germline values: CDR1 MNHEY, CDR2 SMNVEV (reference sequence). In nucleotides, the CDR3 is TGTGCCAGCAGTTCCGGACTTGGCGATGAGCAGTTCTTC. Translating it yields CASSSGLGDEQFF.

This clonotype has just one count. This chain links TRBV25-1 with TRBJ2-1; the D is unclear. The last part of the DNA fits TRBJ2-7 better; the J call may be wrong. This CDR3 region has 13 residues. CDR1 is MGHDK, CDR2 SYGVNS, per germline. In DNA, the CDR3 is TGTGCCAGCAGTGTAGCCGGATGGTACGAGCAGTACTTC. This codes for CASSVAGWYEQYF.

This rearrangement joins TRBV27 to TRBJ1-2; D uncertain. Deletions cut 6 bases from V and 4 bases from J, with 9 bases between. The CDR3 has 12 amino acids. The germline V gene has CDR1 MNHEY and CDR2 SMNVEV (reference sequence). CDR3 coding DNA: TGTGCCAGCAGGGCGGGGTCCTATGGCTACACCTTC. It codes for CASRAGSYGYTF.

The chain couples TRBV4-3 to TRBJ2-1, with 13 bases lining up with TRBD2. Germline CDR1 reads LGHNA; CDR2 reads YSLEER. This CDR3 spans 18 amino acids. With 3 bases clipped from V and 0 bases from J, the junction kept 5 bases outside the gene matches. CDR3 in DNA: TGCGCCAGCAGCCATGGGACTAGCGGGGTTAGCTCCTACAATGAGCAGTTCTTC. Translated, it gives CASSHGTSGVSSYNEQFF.

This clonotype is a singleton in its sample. The CDR3 DNA reads as TGCGCCAGCAGCTTGGGTCTGCCCCCCTACGAGCAGTACTTC. Its protein is CASSLGLPPYEQYF. The chain links TRBV5-1 to TRBJ2-7, with unresolved D. This CDR3 has 14 residues. In germline, CDR1 is SGHRS, CDR2 YFSETQ. The ends were cut back, 0 bases at V and 2 bases at J, with 9 bases in the middle.

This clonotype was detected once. The CDR3 coding sequence is TGTGCCAGCAGTGCCGTGGGTTTTCCGGCCAAAAACATTCAGTACTTC. Amino acids: CASSAVGFPAKNIQYF. The rearrangement uses TRBV28 and TRBJ2-4, with D hard to call. The length of the CDR3 is 16 residues. V lost 5 bases, J lost 1 base, and 15 bases lay in between. Per germline, CDR1 MDHEN and CDR2 SYDVKM.

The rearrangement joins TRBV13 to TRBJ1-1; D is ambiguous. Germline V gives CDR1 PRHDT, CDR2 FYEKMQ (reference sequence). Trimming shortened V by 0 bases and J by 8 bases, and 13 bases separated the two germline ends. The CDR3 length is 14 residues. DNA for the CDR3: TGTGCCAGCAGCTTAGGCGTTACCAAACAAGAAGCTTTCTTT. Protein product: CASSLGVTKQEAFF.

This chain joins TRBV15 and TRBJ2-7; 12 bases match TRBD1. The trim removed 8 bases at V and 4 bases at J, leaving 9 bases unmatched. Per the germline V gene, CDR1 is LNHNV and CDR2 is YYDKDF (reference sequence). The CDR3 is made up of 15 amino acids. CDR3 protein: CATDSGTGGWYEQYF. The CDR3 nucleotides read TGTGCCACCGACTCCGGGACAGGGGGCTGGTACGAGCAGTACTTC.

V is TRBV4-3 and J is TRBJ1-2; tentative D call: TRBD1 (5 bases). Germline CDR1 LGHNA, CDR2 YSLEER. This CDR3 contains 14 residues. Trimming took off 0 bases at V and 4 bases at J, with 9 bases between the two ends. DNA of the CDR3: TGCGCCAGCAGCCAAGATCAGGGCTCCTATGGCTACACCTTC. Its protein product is CASSQDQGSYGYTF.

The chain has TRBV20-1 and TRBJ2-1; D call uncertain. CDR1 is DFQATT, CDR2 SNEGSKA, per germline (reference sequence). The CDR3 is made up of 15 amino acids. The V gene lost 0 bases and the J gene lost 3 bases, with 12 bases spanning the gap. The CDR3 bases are TGCAGTGCTAGAGACCCGGATTCTGTCTACAATGAGCAGTTCTTC. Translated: CSARDPDSVYNEQFF.

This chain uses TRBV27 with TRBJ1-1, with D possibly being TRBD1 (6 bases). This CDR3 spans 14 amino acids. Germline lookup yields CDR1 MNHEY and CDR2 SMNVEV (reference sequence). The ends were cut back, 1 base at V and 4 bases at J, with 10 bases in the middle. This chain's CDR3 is CASSLWAGATEAFF. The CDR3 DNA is TGTGCCAGCAGTTTATGGGCAGGGGCCACTGAAGCTTTCTTT.

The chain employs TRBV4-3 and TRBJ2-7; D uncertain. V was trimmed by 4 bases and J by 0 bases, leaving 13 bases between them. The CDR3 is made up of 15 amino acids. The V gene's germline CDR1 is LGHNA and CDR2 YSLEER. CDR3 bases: TGCGCCAGCAGCCCCATCGTCTGGAGCTCCTACGAGCAGTACTTC. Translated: CASSPIVWSSYEQYF.

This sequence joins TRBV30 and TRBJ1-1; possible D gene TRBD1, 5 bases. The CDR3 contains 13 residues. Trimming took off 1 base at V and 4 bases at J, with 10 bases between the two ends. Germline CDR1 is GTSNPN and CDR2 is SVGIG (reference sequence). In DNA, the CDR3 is TGTGCCTGGAGTGAGGGGTTGGGCACTGAAGCTTTCTTT. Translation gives CAWSEGLGTEAFF.

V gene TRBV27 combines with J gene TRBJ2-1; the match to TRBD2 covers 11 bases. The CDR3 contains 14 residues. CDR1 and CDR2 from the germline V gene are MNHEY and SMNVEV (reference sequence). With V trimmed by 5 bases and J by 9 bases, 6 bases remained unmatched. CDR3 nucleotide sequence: TGTGCCAGCAGTGCTGGACTAGCGGGTATTGAGCAGTTCTTC. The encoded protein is CASSAGLAGIEQFF.